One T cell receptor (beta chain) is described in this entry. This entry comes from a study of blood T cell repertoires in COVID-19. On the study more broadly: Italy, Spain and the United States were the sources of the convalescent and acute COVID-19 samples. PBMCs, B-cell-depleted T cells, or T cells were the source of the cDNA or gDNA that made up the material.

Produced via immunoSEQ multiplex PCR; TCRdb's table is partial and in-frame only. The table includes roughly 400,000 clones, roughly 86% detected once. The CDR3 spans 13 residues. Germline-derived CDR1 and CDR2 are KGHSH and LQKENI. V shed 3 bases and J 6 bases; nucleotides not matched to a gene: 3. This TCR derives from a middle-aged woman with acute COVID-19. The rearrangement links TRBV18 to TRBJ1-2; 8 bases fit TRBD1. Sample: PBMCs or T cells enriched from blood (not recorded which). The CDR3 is CASSPGDRHGYTF. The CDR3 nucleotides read TGTGCCAGCTCACCGGGGGACAGGCATGGCTACACCTTC.